This TCR beta chain stems from a study of blood T cells in healthy people across ages. Overall study findings and caveats: Among T cells, TCR beta diversity per million cells dropped roughly linearly as age rose. A strong correlation was seen between TCR beta diversity and naive T cell percentage. Naive and antigen-experienced cells were not separated, limiting conclusive comparison.

Comment on this clonotype: Antigen specificity is unknown.

Sample-barcoded 5' priming and a J-beta primer mix drove a second PCR of about 7 to 11 cycles. Sequencing recovered at least 3 million CDR3-containing paired-end reads from each sample. TCRdb independently ran MiXCR on the 5' RACE reads; one entry per CDR3 protein. The sample carries 1.5 million to 2 million distinct CDR3 sequences, roughly 30% recorded once. The CDR3 loop spans 13 amino acids. V lost 1 base, J lost 2 bases, and 5 bases lay in between. The V gene's germline CDR1 is SGHRS and CDR2 YFSETQ. This chain uses TRBV5-1 with TRBJ2-3; D uncertain. Sequenced: blood. The clonotype comes from a woman in her twenties or thirties in good health. The CDR3 bases are TGCGCCAGCAGCTTGATGACCACAGATACGCAGTATTTT. Encoded protein: CASSLMTTDTQYF.